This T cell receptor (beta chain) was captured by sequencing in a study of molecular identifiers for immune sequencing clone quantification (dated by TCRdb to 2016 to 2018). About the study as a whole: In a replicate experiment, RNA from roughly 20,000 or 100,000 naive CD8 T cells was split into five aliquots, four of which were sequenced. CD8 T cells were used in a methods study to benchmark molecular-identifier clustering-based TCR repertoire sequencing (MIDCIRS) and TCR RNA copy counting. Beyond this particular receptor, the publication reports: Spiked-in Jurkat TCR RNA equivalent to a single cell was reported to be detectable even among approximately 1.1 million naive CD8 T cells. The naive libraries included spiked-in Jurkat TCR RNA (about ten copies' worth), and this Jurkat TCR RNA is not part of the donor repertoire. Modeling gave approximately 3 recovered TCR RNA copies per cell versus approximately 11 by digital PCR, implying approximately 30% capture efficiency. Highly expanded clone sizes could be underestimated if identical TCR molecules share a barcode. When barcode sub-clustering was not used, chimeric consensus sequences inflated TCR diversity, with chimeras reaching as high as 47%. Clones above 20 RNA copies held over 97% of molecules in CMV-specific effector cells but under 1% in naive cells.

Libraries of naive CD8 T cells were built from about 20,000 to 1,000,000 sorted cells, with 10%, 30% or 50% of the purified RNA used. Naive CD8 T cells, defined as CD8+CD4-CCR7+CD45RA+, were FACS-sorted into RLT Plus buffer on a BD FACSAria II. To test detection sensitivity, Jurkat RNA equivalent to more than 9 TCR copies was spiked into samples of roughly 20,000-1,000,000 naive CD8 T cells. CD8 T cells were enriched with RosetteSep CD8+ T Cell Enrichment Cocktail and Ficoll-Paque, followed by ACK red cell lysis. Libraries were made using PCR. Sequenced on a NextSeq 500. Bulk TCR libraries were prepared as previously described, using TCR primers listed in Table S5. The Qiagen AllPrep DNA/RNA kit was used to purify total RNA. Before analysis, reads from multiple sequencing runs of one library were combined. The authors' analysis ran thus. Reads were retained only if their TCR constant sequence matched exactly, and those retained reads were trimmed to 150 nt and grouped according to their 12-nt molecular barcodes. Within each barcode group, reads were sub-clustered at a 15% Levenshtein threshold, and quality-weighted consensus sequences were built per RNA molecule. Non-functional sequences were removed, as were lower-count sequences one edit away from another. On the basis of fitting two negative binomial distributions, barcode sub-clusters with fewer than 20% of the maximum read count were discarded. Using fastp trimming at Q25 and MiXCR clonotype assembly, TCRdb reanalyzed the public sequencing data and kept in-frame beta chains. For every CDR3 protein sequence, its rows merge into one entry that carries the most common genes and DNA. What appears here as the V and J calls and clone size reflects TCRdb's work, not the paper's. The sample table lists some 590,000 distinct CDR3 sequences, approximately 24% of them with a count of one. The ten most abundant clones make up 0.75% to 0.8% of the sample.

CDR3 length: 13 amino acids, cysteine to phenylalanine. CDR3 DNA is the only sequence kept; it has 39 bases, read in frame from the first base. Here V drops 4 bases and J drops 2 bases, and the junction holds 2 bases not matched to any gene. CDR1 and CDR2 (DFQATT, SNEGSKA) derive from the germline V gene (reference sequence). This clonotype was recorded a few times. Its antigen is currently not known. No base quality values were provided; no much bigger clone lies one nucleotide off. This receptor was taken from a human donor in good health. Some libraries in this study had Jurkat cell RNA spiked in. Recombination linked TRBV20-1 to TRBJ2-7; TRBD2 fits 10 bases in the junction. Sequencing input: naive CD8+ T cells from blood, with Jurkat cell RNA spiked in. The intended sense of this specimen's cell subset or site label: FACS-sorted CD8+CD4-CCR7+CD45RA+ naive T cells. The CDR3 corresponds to CSAKTSGPYEQYF. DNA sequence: TGCAGTGCTAAGACTAGCGGGCCCTACGAGCAGTACTTC.